Below are 12 T cell receptor beta chains sequenced from a single sample in a study of stem cell transplantation in POMP-related autoinflammatory disease. Study observations and caveats: Across all analyzed T-cell subsets, patients with PRAID tended toward reduced diversity and increased clonality. Fewer unique TRB V-J gene pairings were identified in patients with PRAID.

Their specific antigens are unknown. Clones were read by immunoSEQ multiplex PCR, and TCRdb kept only the in-frame ones, dropping some. The sample includes about 11,000 clones, 70% to 90% seen only once; the top ten take just under 55%. Sequenced here: CD8+ T cells from PBMCs, sampled before stem cell transplantation. These TCRs come from a human donor with POMP-related autoinflammation and immune dysregulation (PRAID).

This clone is classed as medium-sized. V is TRBV6-5 and J is TRBJ2-2; TRBD2 might be the D (5 bases). The V and J ends lost 2 bases and 0 bases respectively, with 7 bases between them. Per germline, CDR1 MNHEY and CDR2 SVGAGI. CDR3 length: 15 amino acids. The CDR3 DNA is TGTGCCAGCAGTTACACTAGATCGAACACCGGGGAGCTGTTTTTT. This codes for CASSYTRSNTGELFF.

The V and J genes are TRBV7-8 and TRBJ2-7; D gene uncertain. This CDR3 is 13 amino acids long. Germline loops: CDR1 SGHVS, CDR2 FQNEAQ. V lost 1 base and J lost 5, with 9 bases in between. This chain's CDR3 is CASSLDRANEQYF. The CDR3 nucleotides read TGTGCCAGCAGCTTAGATCGGGCCAACGAGCAGTACTTC. The full variable domain, in which reference TRBV7-8 and TRBJ2-7 provide the parts outside the CDR3, is GAGVSQSPRYKVAKRGQDVALRCDPISGHVSLFWYQQALGQGPEFLTYFQNEAQLDKSGLPSDRFFAERPEGSVSTLKIQRTQQEDSAVYLCASSLDRANEQYFGPGTRLTVT.

Points on this clone: One junction end disagrees with the germline gene, perhaps due to a read error. The chain is built from TRBV7-7 and TRBJ2-1, with 8 nucleotides matching TRBD2. The CDR3 is made up of 22 amino acids. Germline assignment: CDR1 SSHAT and CDR2 FNYEAQ (reference sequence). The CDR3 loop reads CASSPWGSPGTRDTSSYNEQFF. CDR3 nucleotide sequence: TGTGCTAGCAGCCCCTGGGGTAGCCCCGGGACTAGGGACACTAGCTCCTACAATGAGCAGTTCTTC.

The chain uses TRBV11-3 and TRBJ1-5; D ambiguous. Germline V gene sequence: CDR1 SGHNT, CDR2 YENEEA. The CDR3 consists of 12 residues. V was shortened by 2 bases and J by 9 bases, with 8 bases between the two germline ends. CDR3: CASSLPAGPQHF. The CDR3 DNA is TGTGCCAGCAGCTTACCCGCCGGGCCCCAGCATTTT.

The chain's CDR3 is CASSDSFHAGATTDTQYF. The CDR3 DNA is TGTGCCAGCAGCGACTCCTTTCATGCGGGAGCGACCACAGATACGCAGTATTTT. The chain combines TRBV13 with TRBJ2-3, with 7 nucleotides matching TRBD2. The CDR3 is 18 amino acids. The V segment lost 5 bases and the J segment 2 bases; nucleotides outside the gene matches: 16. Germline CDR1 and CDR2: PRHDT and FYEKMQ (reference sequence).

The chain employs TRBV7-3 and TRBJ2-3; D not certain. CDR1 SGHTA and CDR2 FQGTGA come from the germline V gene. The CDR3 extends over 16 amino acids. Trimming pared 5 bases from V and 0 bases from J, leaving 15 bases between. CDR3 sequence reads: CASSAGWLSSTDTQYF. CDR3 sequence (DNA): TGTGCCAGCAGCGCTGGGTGGCTTTCTAGCACAGATACGCAGTATTTT.

V usage is TRBV15 and J usage is TRBJ2-1; D unclear. Germline V gene data show CDR1 as LNHNV and CDR2 as YYDKDF (reference sequence). The CDR3 is 17 amino acids. Trimming shortened V by 5 bases and J by 5 bases, and 22 bases separated the two germline ends. CDR3 region: CATSYPFRLSRDNEQFF. CDR3 in DNA: TGTGCCACCAGCTACCCGTTTAGGCTCTCCCGCGACAATGAGCAGTTCTTC.

The chain employs TRBV28 and TRBJ2-1; TRBD2 agrees at 10 bases. The V segment lost 5 bases and the J segment 0 bases; nucleotides outside the gene matches: 13. The CDR3 covers 19 residues. CDR1 is MDHEN, CDR2 SYDVKM, per germline. The CDR3 region is CASSLLGTSASSSYNEQFF. In nucleotides, the CDR3 is TGTGCCAGCAGTCTCCTCGGGACTAGCGCGTCTTCCTCCTACAATGAGCAGTTCTTC.

The V call is TRBV2, the J call TRBJ2-1; 11 bases fit TRBD1. J lost 7 bases, V lost 6 bases, and 5 bases had no gene match. Looked up from germline, CDR1 is SNHLY and CDR2 is FYNNEI. This CDR3 has 14 amino acids. CDR3 nucleotides: TGTGCCAGCAGCTGGACAGGGGGCCCGAATGAGCAGTTCTTC. Its translation is CASSWTGGPNEQFF.

This chain uses TRBV12-1 with TRBJ1-3. TRBV12-1 is an annotated pseudogene. This CDR3 region has 14 residues. The CDR3 DNA is TGTGCCAGCAGCTTTACGGGGTTTGGAAACACCATATATTTT. Its protein product is CASSFTGFGNTIYF.

The chain uses TRBV5-1 and TRBJ1-2; 7 positions match TRBD1. CDR3 length: 17 residues. The germline V gene has CDR1 SGHRS and CDR2 YFSETQ. With 2 bases clipped from V and 3 bases from J, the junction kept 13 bases outside the gene matches. The CDR3 region has the DNA TGCGCCAGCAGCTTCACAGGACAGGTAAAATCGGACTATGGCTACACCTTC. It encodes CASSFTGQVKSDYGYTF.

The chain combines TRBV9 with TRBJ2-3; 7 bases fit TRBD2. CDR3 length: 15 residues. After removal of 0 bases from V and 1 base from J, the junction contained 2 bases not matched to a gene. The germline gives CDR1 SGDLS, CDR2 YYNGEE. For the CDR3, the DNA is TGTGCCAGCAGCGTAGGTACTAGCGGCACAGATACGCAGTATTTT. This sequence encodes CASSVGTSGTDTQYF.